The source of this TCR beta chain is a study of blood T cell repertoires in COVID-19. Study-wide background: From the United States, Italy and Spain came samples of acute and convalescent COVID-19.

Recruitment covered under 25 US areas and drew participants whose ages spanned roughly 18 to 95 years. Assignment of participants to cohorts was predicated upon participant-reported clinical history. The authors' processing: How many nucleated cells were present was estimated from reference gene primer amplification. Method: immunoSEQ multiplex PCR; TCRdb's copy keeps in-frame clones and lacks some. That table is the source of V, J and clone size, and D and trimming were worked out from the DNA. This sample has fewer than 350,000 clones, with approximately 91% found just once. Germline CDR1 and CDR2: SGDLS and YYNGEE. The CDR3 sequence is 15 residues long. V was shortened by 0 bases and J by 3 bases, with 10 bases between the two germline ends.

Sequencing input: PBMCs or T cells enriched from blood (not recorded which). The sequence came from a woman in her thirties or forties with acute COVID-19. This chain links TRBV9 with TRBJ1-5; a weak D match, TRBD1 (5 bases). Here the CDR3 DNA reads TGTGCCAGCAGCGTAGAGGGGAACCCCAATCAGCCCCAGCATTTT. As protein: CASSVEGNPNQPQHF.